The entry below gives a single TCR beta chain sequence along with its context. The sample is drawn from a study of blood T cell repertoires in COVID-19. Study at large: The analysed material was cDNA or gDNA that came from T cells, B-cell-depleted T cells, or PBMCs.

J gave up 5 bases and V 2 bases, and 3 bases lay outside the gene matches. This CDR3 has 13 amino acids. The germline V gene has CDR1 SQVTM and CDR2 ANQGSEA. Original data processing: Researchers report that nucleated cell counts were estimated from reference gene primer amplification. Only in-frame clones appear in the TCRdb table, and some are missing; sequencing was by immunoSEQ multiplex PCR. The D gene and trimming were derived from the DNA, and the V and J assignments and clone size from that table. The sample includes about 180,000 clones, roughly 80% of them seen just once. Seattle patients were enrolled during active infection and followed longitudinally.

Material: peripheral blood. This TCR came from a woman in her sixties or seventies with COVID-19, enrolled during active disease. This chain uses TRBV29-1 with TRBJ1-2; 9 nucleotides line up with TRBD1. The CDR3 sequence is CSVEIGQGYGYTF. CDR3 nucleotide sequence: TGCAGCGTTGAAATAGGACAGGGGTATGGCTACACCTTC. Together with reference TRBV29-1 and TRBJ1-2, the CDR3 gives the full variable domain: SAVISQKPSRDICQRGTSLTIQCQVDSQVTMMFWYRQQPGQSLTLIATANQGSEATYESGFVIDKFPISRPNLTFSTLTVSNMSPEDSSIYLCSVEIGQGYGYTFGSGTRLTVV.